These 26 T cell receptor beta chains came from one sample sequenced in a study of blood T cells in healthy people across ages. A J-beta primer mix and a sample-barcoded 5' primer were used in a second PCR of about 6 to 12 cycles. MiXCR was run by TCRdb on the 5' RACE reads, yielding one entry per CDR3 protein. The sample lists roughly 1,700,000 distinct CDR3 sequences, about 30% occurring once. The sample taken for sequencing was blood. These receptor sequences come from a woman aged 25 to 39 in good health.

The CDR3: CASSSKDRALGGQYF. DNA of the CDR3: TGTGCCAGCAGTTCCAAGGACAGGGCCTTAGGGGGGCAGTACTTC. This chain connects TRBV6-6 to TRBJ2-5; 8 bases line up with TRBD1. Unmatched junction bases numbered 15, after V lost 4 bases and J lost 11 bases. Germline CDR1 and CDR2: MNHNY and SVGAGI (reference sequence). The CDR3 loop spans 15 amino acids.

The chain uses TRBV5-1 and TRBJ1-4; 8 nucleotides line up with TRBD1. The CDR3 length is 17 residues. The V gene end was trimmed by 0 bases and the J gene end by 2 bases; junction bases not matched to a gene: 6. Looked up from germline, CDR1 is SGHRS and CDR2 is YFSETQ. This CDR3 is CASSLGPQGATNEKLFF. Here the CDR3 DNA reads TGCGCCAGCAGCTTGGGACCCCAGGGGGCGACTAATGAAAAACTGTTTTTT.

The rearrangement joins TRBV24-1 to TRBJ2-3, with 10 nucleotides matching TRBD1. The J segment lost 3 bases and the V segment lost 4 bases, leaving 6 bases of the junction unmatched. CDR1 and CDR2 from the germline V gene are KGHDR and SFDVKD. The CDR3 spans 16 residues. CDR3 in DNA: TGTGCCACCAGTGAGCGGACAGGGGGGATAACAGATACGCAGTATTTT. Translating it yields CATSERTGGITDTQYF.

This clonotype was counted only a few times. V is TRBV28 and J is TRBJ1-1; D gene uncertain. V shed 3 bases and J shed 5 bases, with 7 bases lying between them. Looked up from germline, CDR1 is MDHEN and CDR2 is SYDVKM. The CDR3 is made up of 12 amino acids. CDR3 loop: CASSFEVTEAFF. CDR3 DNA sequence: TGTGCCAGCAGTTTCGAAGTGACTGAAGCTTTCTTT.

This clonotype was seen many times. This rearrangement joins TRBV10-3 to TRBJ2-1; no firm D call. Germline CDR1 reads ENHRY; CDR2 reads SYGVKD. This CDR3 has 14 residues. V was clipped by 6 bases and J by 5 bases, with 14 bases between them. CDR3 region: CAISEANEDNEQFF. For the CDR3, the DNA is TGTGCCATCAGCGAAGCGAATGAGGACAATGAGCAGTTCTTC.

This chain connects TRBV5-5 to TRBJ2-7; D is possibly TRBD1 or TRBD2 (5 bases each). The DNA end lines up better with TRBJ2-5; the J call may be wrong. The CDR3 loop spans 15 amino acids. Germline CDR1 SGHKS, CDR2 YYEKEE (reference sequence). CDR3: CASSPRDGLRETQYF. Written as DNA, the CDR3 is TGTGCCAGCAGCCCCAGGGACGGGCTAAGGGAGACCCAGTACTTC.

The chain links TRBV12-3 or TRBV12-4 to TRBJ2-5; no clear D gene. Trimming took 6 bases from V and 1 from J, leaving 9 bases between them. This CDR3 has 13 residues. As DNA, the CDR3 is TGTGCCAGCAGCTATGTGTTCCAAGAGACCCAGTACTTC. Amino acid sequence: CASSYVFQETQYF.

Turning to this clonotype: The junction departs from the called germline gene at one end, perhaps through a read error. The chain joins TRBV20-1 to TRBJ2-3, with D possibly matching TRBD2 (5 bases). The CDR3 consists of 15 residues. Per germline, CDR1 DFQATT and CDR2 SNEGSKA (reference sequence). CDR3 bases: TGCCGTGCTAGTGGCGAAGCGGTCAGCTGGGATACGCAGTATTTT. Translating it yields CRASGEAVSWDTQYF.

Ten or more counts support this clonotype. The chain is built from TRBV12-3 or TRBV12-4 and TRBJ2-7; D not certain. Trimming pared 4 bases from V and 5 bases from J, leaving 9 bases between. This CDR3 comprises 12 residues. DNA of the CDR3: TGTGCCAGCAGTTGGGCACCCAACGAGCAGTACTTC. Its translation is CASSWAPNEQYF.

This clonotype was counted between two and nine times. CDR3 loop: CASSSSMGGYTDTQYF. CDR3 nucleotides: TGTGCCAGCAGCAGCAGCATGGGAGGCTACACAGATACGCAGTATTTT. This chain links TRBV7-9 with TRBJ2-3, with D tentatively TRBD2 (6 bases). Trimming took 5 bases from V and 2 from J, leaving 17 bases between them. The CDR3 is 16 residues long. The germline gives CDR1 SEHNR, CDR2 FQNEAQ (reference sequence).

This chain joins TRBV12-3 or TRBV12-4 and TRBJ1-1; D is perhaps TRBD1 (5 bases). This CDR3 has 12 residues. V lost 11 bases and J 2 bases, leaving 12 bases between the germline ends. In DNA, the CDR3 is TGTGCCGGACATAAGGGCAACACTGAAGCTTTCTTT. It yields the protein CAGHKGNTEAFF.

This clonotype came up a few times. The chain couples TRBV12-3 or TRBV12-4 to TRBJ2-5; D not resolved. V shed 4 bases and J shed 5 bases, with 17 bases lying between them. CDR3 size: 15 residues. The CDR3 nucleotides read TGTGCCAGCAGTTCTATGACTGACAAAGGGGAGACCCAGTACTTC. Translation gives CASSSMTDKGETQYF.

The chain links TRBV15 to TRBJ2-1; the D gene is possibly TRBD1 (7 bases). V was trimmed by 3 bases and J by 6 bases, leaving 12 bases between them. Germline V gene lookup returns CDR1 LNHNV and CDR2 YYDKDF (reference sequence). The CDR3 is 14 residues long. The CDR3 DNA sequence: TGTGCCACCAGCAGGACAGGGCGGGGCAATGAGCAGTTCTTC. Its translation is CATSRTGRGNEQFF.

Points on this clonotype: An end of the junction does not agree with germline; a read error may underlie this. The V gene is TRBV12-3 or TRBV12-4, the J gene TRBJ2-4; 15 positions agree with TRBD2. There are 20 residues in the CDR3. CDR3 residues: CVSSFEESGTSGRPRREQYF. For the CDR3, the DNA is TGTGTCAGCAGTTTCGAGGAATCCGGGACTAGCGGGAGGCCTCGTCGAGAGCAGTACTTC.

This clonotype came up a few times. The chain carries TRBV29-1 and TRBJ2-4; 7 nucleotides match TRBD1. TRBJ2-7 explains the end of the DNA better; the J call may be wrong. CDR3 length equals 11 residues. Germline assignment: CDR1 SQVTM and CDR2 ANQGSEA. The CDR3 DNA reads TGCAGCGTTGCCACAGGGGACGAGCAGTACTTC. This encodes CSVATGDEQYF.

This clonotype was counted at least ten times. CDR3 nucleotides: TGCAGTGCTAGGACGGGAAAGGAGACCCAGTACTTC. Translated: CSARTGKETQYF. The rearrangement uses TRBV20-1 and TRBJ2-5; TRBD2 is a possible D gene (5 bases). There are 12 residues in the CDR3. V lost 3 bases and J lost 5, with 10 bases in between. CDR1 and CDR2 (germline): DFQATT, SNEGSKA (reference sequence).

The chain joins TRBV11-2 to TRBJ2-1; 8 nucleotides align to TRBD2. This CDR3 is 16 amino acids long. Losses at the gene ends were 5 bases for V and 8 bases for J; bases not matched to a gene: 14. Germline V gene sequence: CDR1 SGHAT, CDR2 FQNNGV. The CDR3 DNA reads TGTGCCAGCAGCAAGGTCCCCTGGACTAGCAGCGATGAGCAGTTCTTC. Its translation is CASSKVPWTSSDEQFF.

The V call is TRBV4-1, the J call TRBJ1-1; D is possibly TRBD1 (5 bases). The V end was cut by 1 base, the J end by 10 bases, with 7 bases between. Germline lookup yields CDR1 MGHRA and CDR2 YSYEKL. The CDR3 is 11 residues long. CDR3 in DNA: TGCGCCAGCAGCCAAGTTAGGGGAGCTTTCTTT. Residues: CASSQVRGAFF.

The chain employs TRBV29-1 and TRBJ2-1, with D possibly TRBD2 on 6 matching bases. The CDR3 is made up of 13 amino acids. Germline V gives CDR1 SQVTM, CDR2 ANQGSEA. V dropped 6 bases and J dropped 3 bases, with 12 bases sitting between them. Here the CDR3 DNA reads TGCAGCGTGACCGGAGGGATCTACAATGAGCAGTTCTTC. Translating it yields CSVTGGIYNEQFF.

This clonotype was seen more than once but under ten times. J is TRBJ2-7 and V is TRBV7-3; TRBD2 aligns across 7 bases. The length of the CDR3 is 15 residues. With 4 bases clipped from V and 2 bases from J, the junction kept 8 bases outside the gene matches. Germline-derived CDR1 and CDR2 are SGHTA and FQGTGA. CDR3 DNA sequence: TGTGCCAGCAGCTCACAGCCTGGGGGGGCCTACGAGCAGTACTTC. Its translation is CASSSQPGGAYEQYF.

This clonotype was recorded a few times. V and J are TRBV7-9 and TRBJ2-2; D uncertain. The germline V gene has CDR1 SEHNR and CDR2 FQNEAQ (reference sequence). The V end lost 2 bases, the J end lost 1 base, and 8 bases lay between the germline ends. The CDR3 has 15 amino acids. This CDR3 reads CASSLSVENTGELFF. The CDR3 nucleotides read TGTGCCAGCAGCTTAAGCGTTGAGAACACCGGGGAGCTGTTTTTT.

This clonotype has more than one count but fewer than ten. V is TRBV4-1 and J is TRBJ1-6; D is uncertain. This CDR3 has 13 residues. Looked up from germline, CDR1 is MGHRA and CDR2 is YSYEKL. V was shortened by 1 base and J by 13 bases, with 11 bases between the two germline ends. CDR3 protein: CASSQVTGDPLHF. In DNA form, the CDR3 reads TGCGCCAGCAGCCAAGTCACCGGCGATCCCCTCCACTTT.

In its sample, this clonotype was seen many times. The rearrangement links TRBV29-1 to TRBJ2-4; a possible D gene is TRBD1 (5 bases). Germline assignment: CDR1 SQVTM and CDR2 ANQGSEA. CDR3 length: 15 residues. With 4 bases removed from V and 7 bases from J, the gap between germline ends came to 20 bases. The CDR3 coding sequence is TGCAGCGTTGCGGAATCCCTCACAGGAAGGAACATTCAGTACTTC. Amino acid sequence: CSVAESLTGRNIQYF.

The chain is built from TRBV7-2 and TRBJ2-1; 7 bases align to TRBD1. The CDR3 totals 13 residues. With V trimmed by 5 bases and J by 7 bases, 5 bases remained unmatched. Germline assignment: CDR1 SGHTA and CDR2 FQGNSA. The CDR3 DNA sequence: TGTGCCAGCAGCACGGACAGGTGGAATGAGCAGTTCTTC. It encodes CASSTDRWNEQFF.

This chain links TRBV2 with TRBJ2-5, with D uncertain. Germline CDR1 is SNHLY and CDR2 is FYNNEI. V gave up 5 bases and J gave up 7 bases, with 14 bases separating them. This CDR3 spans 13 amino acids. CDR3 sequence: CASSLPSEATQYF. The CDR3 coding sequence is TGTGCCAGCAGTTTGCCTAGTGAGGCGACCCAGTACTTC.

This clonotype has just a few counts. This rearrangement joins TRBV15 to TRBJ2-1; 11 positions match TRBD2. The CDR3 consists of 15 residues. Germline V lookup: CDR1 LNHNV, CDR2 YYDKDF (reference sequence). V shed 9 bases and J 6 bases; nucleotides not matched to a gene: 10. Here the CDR3 reads CATTIAGGLSNEQFF. The DNA for the CDR3 is TGTGCCACGACCATAGCGGGAGGGCTCTCCAATGAGCAGTTCTTC. The whole variable domain, filled in from reference TRBV15 and TRBJ2-1, reads DAMVIQNPRYQVTQFGKPVTLSCSQTLNHNVMYWYQQKSSQAPKLLFHYYDKDFNNEADTPDNFQSRRPNTSFCFLDIRSPGLGDTAMYLCATTIAGGLSNEQFFGPGTRLTVL.